Given below is one T cell receptor beta chain in context. Germline V CDR1 and CDR2: PRHDT, FYEKMQ (reference sequence). This CDR3 is built from 14 residues. Trimming removed 6 bases from V and 8 bases from J; junction bases left unmatched: 9. These data originate in a study of T cell changes during pregnancy in multiple sclerosis. Measured with immunoSEQ multiplex PCR; TCRdb has only the in-frame clones, and not every one. The sample holds around 44,000 clones, about nine tenths seen once. The sequencing used CD8+ T cells from peripheral blood mononuclear cells, collected in the first trimester of pregnancy. This chain links TRBV13 with TRBJ1-4, with 7 bases that match TRBD1. This receptor was taken from a female donor with multiple sclerosis, enrolled in a pregnancy study. As DNA, the CDR3 is TGTGCCAGCAGTCGACAGGGTAGCGGCGAAAAACTGTTTTTT. Amino acids: CASSRQGSGEKLFF. The complete variable domain, with remaining parts taken from reference TRBV13 and TRBJ1-4, reads AAGVIQSPRHLIKEKRETATLKCYPIPRHDTVYWYQQGPGQDPQFLISFYEKMQSDKGSIPDRFSAQQFSDYHSELNMSSLELGDSALYFCASSRQGSGEKLFFGSGTQLSVL.